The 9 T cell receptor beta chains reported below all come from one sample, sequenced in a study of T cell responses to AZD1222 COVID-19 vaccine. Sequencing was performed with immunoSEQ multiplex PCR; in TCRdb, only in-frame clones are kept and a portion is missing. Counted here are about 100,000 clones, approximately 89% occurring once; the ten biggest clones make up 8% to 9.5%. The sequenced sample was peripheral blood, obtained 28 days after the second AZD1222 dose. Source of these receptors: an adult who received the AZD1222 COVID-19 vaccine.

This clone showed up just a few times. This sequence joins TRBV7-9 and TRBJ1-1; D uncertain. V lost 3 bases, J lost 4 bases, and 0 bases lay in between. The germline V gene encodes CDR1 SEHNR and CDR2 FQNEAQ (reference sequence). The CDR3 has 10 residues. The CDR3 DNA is TGTGCCAGCAGCTTCACTGAAGCTTTCTTT. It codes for CASSFTEAFF.

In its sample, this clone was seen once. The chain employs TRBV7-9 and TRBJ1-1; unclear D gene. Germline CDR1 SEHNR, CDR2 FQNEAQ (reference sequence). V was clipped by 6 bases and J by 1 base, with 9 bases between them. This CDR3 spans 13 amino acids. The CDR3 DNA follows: TGTGCCAGCAGAGACATGGCGAACACTGAAGCTTTCTTT. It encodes CASRDMANTEAFF. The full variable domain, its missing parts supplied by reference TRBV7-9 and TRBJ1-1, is DTGVSQNPRHKITKRGQNVTFRCDPISEHNRLYWYRQTLGQGPEFLTYFQNEAQLEKSRLLSDRFSAERPKGSFSTLEIQRTEQGDSAMYLCASRDMANTEAFFGQGTRLTVV.

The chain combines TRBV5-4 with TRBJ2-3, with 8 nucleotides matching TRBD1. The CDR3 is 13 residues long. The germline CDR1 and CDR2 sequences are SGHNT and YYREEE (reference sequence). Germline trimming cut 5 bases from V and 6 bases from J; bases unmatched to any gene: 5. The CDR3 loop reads CASRMDRADTQYF. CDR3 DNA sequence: TGTGCCAGCAGAATGGACAGGGCCGATACGCAGTATTTT.

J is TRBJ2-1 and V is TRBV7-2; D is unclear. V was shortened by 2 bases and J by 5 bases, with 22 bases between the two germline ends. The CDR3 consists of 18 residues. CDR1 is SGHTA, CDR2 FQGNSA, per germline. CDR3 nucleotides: TGTGCCAGCAGCTTATATGGGTTGGGCCAGGCTGGAAACAATGAGCAGTTCTTC. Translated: CASSLYGLGQAGNNEQFF. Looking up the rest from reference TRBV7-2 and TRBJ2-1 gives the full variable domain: GAGVSQSPSNKVTEKGKDVELRCDPISGHTALYWYRQSLGQGLEFLIYFQGNSAPDKSGLPSDRFSAERTGGSVSTLTIQRTQQEDSAVYLCASSLYGLGQAGNNEQFFGPGTRLTVL.

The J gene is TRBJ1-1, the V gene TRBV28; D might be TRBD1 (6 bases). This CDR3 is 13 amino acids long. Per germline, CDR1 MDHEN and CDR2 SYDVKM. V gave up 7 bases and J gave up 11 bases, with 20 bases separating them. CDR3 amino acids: CASKRQVPGGAFF. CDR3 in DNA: TGTGCCAGCAAGAGACAGGTTCCCGGTGGGGCTTTCTTT.

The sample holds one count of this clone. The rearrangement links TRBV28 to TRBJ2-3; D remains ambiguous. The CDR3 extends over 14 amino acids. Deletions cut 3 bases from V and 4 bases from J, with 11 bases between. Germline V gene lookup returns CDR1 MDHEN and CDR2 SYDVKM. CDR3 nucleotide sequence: TGTGCCAGCAGTTTCGTTGCGGTTCCAGATACGCAGTATTTT. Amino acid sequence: CASSFVAVPDTQYF.

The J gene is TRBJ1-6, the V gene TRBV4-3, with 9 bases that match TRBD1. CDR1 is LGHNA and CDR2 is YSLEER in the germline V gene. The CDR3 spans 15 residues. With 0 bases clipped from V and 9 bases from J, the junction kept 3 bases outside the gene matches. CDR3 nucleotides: TGCGCCAGCAGCCAAGATGGGACAGGGATTTCACCCCTCCACTTT. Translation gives CASSQDGTGISPLHF.

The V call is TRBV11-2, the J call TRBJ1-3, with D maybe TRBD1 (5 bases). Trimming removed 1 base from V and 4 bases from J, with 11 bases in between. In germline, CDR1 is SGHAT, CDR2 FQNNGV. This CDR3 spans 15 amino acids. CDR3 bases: TGTGCCAGCAGCTTAGGCGCAGGGCGAGGAAACACCATATATTTT. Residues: CASSLGAGRGNTIYF.

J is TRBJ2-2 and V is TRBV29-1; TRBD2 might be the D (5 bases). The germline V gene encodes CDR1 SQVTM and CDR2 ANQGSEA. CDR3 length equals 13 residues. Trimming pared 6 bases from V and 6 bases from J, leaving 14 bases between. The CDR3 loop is CSVGDMVAGELFF. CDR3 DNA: TGCAGCGTGGGAGACATGGTCGCCGGGGAGCTGTTTTTT.